This T cell receptor beta chain is from a study of blood T cells in healthy people across ages. Study conclusions and caveats: A strong correlation between TCR beta diversity and naive T cell percentage was seen. Among T cells, TCR beta diversity per million cells dropped roughly linearly as age rose.

Sample-barcoded 5' priming and a J-beta primer mix drove a second PCR of 7 to 11 cycles. The authors tagged each cDNA molecule using a template-switch adaptor with 12 random nucleotides. CDR3-containing paired-end reads numbering at least 2.5 million came from each sample. One entry per CDR3 protein results from TCRdb running MiXCR on the 5' RACE reads. The repertoire holds about 1.5 million distinct CDR3 sequences, with 35% to 45% as singletons. This clonotype was picked up one time. Its matching antigen is unknown. The TCR was taken from a woman under 30 in good health. Material: blood.

The CDR3 here is CASTPSWGDTQYF. CDR3 DNA: TGTGCCAGCACCCCGAGTTGGGGGGATACGCAGTATTTT. This chain joins TRBV27 and TRBJ2-3; D may be TRBD1 or TRBD2 (5 bases each). This CDR3 is built from 13 residues. Per the germline V gene, CDR1 is MNHEY and CDR2 is SMNVEV (reference sequence). The ends were cut back, 7 bases at V and 6 bases at J, with 14 bases in the middle.